The rows below give T cell receptor beta chains drawn from one sample of a study of blood T cell repertoires in COVID-19. Profiling relied on immunoSEQ multiplex PCR, and the TCRdb table lists in-frame clones only, not all of them. The sample has about 100,000 clones, more than 85% seen once. What was sequenced was peripheral blood. These receptors all stem from a man aged 45-65 years with active COVID-19. The conserved cysteine and the conserved F or W are not part of the CDR3 here.

v_call: TRBV11-1; j_call: TRBJ1-5; cdr3_aa: ASSQGKDQPQH
v_call: TRBV4-1; j_call: TRBJ2-5; cdr3_aa: ASSQGVRETQY
v_call: TRBV6-1; j_call: TRBJ2-5; cdr3_aa: ASSDLHRGTQETQY
v_call: TRBV3-1/TRBV3-2; j_call: TRBJ1-3; cdr3_aa: ASSHYRGYGNTIY
v_call: TRBV6-5; j_call: TRBJ1-5; cdr3_aa: ASSTQGGQPQH
v_call: TRBV30; j_call: TRBJ1-6; cdr3_aa: ACNQGARSPLH
v_call: TRBV25-1; j_call: TRBJ2-4; cdr3_aa: ASSGQTGFEY
v_call: TRBV7-2; j_call: TRBJ1-3; cdr3_aa: ASSLDGQISGNTIY
v_call: TRBV5-6; j_call: TRBJ1-2; cdr3_aa: ASSLGRLRGQGGYGYT
v_call: TRBV10-2; j_call: TRBJ1-1; cdr3_aa: ASSGQGGFTEAF
v_call: TRBV19; j_call: TRBJ1-4; cdr3_aa: ASSSPGQGPSNEKLF
v_call: TRBV13; j_call: TRBJ2-1; cdr3_aa: ASSLSSGAALGEQF
v_call: TRBV5-8; j_call: TRBJ2-1; cdr3_aa: ASSLVGHDNEQF
v_call: TRBV20-1; j_call: TRBJ2-1; cdr3_aa: SASYGESYNEQF
v_call: TRBV14; j_call: TRBJ1-2; cdr3_aa: ASSRSTVGGYT
v_call: TRBV3-1/TRBV3-2; j_call: TRBJ2-1; cdr3_aa: ASSQGGRAGNEQF
v_call: TRBV15; j_call: TRBJ1-5; cdr3_aa: ATSRWTDSNQPQH
v_call: TRBV5-1; j_call: TRBJ1-6; cdr3_aa: ASSLAGGRSPLH
v_call: TRBV11-3; j_call: TRBJ2-3; cdr3_aa: ASSRLGLAGGPVDTQY
v_call: TRBV15; j_call: TRBJ1-1; cdr3_aa: ATSRDGGMPHEAF
v_call: TRBV5-6; j_call: TRBJ1-4; cdr3_aa: ASSLSFPGQGEKLF
v_call: TRBV19; j_call: TRBJ1-2; cdr3_aa: ASSTTGTGTAGYT
v_call: TRBV7-6; j_call: TRBJ1-2; cdr3_aa: ASSLAPGQGASGNYGYT
v_call: TRBV14; j_call: TRBJ1-3; cdr3_aa: ASSQLPNGISGNTIY
v_call: TRBV5-4; j_call: TRBJ2-7; cdr3_aa: ASSLFQGTYEQY
v_call: TRBV18; j_call: TRBJ1-4; cdr3_aa: ASSPNSLTGTNEKLF
v_call: TRBV5-1; j_call: TRBJ2-2; cdr3_aa: ASSSSGNGELF
v_call: TRBV15; j_call: TRBJ2-3; cdr3_aa: ATSKGTSGVPATDTQY